This T cell receptor beta chain was identified in a study of shared clonotypes between healthy human individuals. Donation came from healthy HIV-negative adults that had no recent acute infections or vaccinations. Only in-frame clones appear in the TCRdb table, and some are missing; sequencing was by immunoSEQ multiplex PCR. Here the sample spans about half a million clones, about 72% being singletons. On this clone: A much larger clone is a single base away; this may be a read error.

The sequence derives from a woman in her thirties or forties in good health. Some clones in this sample may be carry-over from other donors' samples. Material: PBMCs.

In DNA, the CDR3 is TGTGCCTGGAGTGTACCGGGGGGAGTTGAGGCCCAGTACTTC. It translates to CAWSVPGGVEAQYF. V gene TRBV30 combines with J gene TRBJ2-5, with 7 bases identical to TRBD2. The CDR3 loop spans 14 amino acids. V was clipped by 0 bases and J by 9 bases; unmatched bases: 10. Germline values: CDR1 GTSNPN, CDR2 SVGIG (reference sequence).